These T cell receptor beta chains were read from a single sample in a study of T cell repertoires in cytomegalovirus infection. From the reads, TCRdb called clonotypes with MiXCR, one entry per CDR3 protein. The table has about half a million distinct CDR3 sequences, under 55% seen once. Their antigens are not known. The sequences come from cultured PBMCs, collected from culture after CMV antigen stimulation. These receptors all stem from a human donor in good health (CMV status not recorded). Some clones in this sample may be carry-over from other donors' samples. The CDR3 runs from the conserved cysteine through the conserved F or W.

cdr3_aa	v_call	j_call
CATGRGNQPQHF	TRBV2	TRBJ1-5
CSVYRRTGETQYF	TRBV29-1	TRBJ2-5
CASSLAPKNTEAFF	TRBV7-2	TRBJ1-1
CASSNRGGRTDTQYF	TRBV12-3/TRBV12-4	TRBJ2-3
CASSFVSSNEKLFF	TRBV7-2	TRBJ1-4
CASSWTSGYGIF	TRBV12-3/TRBV12-4	TRBJ2-1
CASSYQQGRTEAFF	TRBV6-5	TRBJ1-1
CASSLAPWTSENEQFF	TRBV7-2	TRBJ2-1
CATSMGHGYGYTF	TRBV15	TRBJ1-2
CASSLGGPQPQHF	TRBV12-3/TRBV12-4	TRBJ1-5
CSAPIRGRETQYF	TRBV20-1	TRBJ2-5
CASSSQTGTEAFF	TRBV7-2	TRBJ1-1
CASSFLGYEQYF	TRBV7-8	TRBJ2-7
CASSPGQGGTQYF	TRBV7-2	TRBJ2-5
CASSSIAGRGTQYF	TRBV6-2/TRBV6-3	TRBJ2-3
CASSLEDDGTGGWNEQFF	TRBV7-2	TRBJ2-1